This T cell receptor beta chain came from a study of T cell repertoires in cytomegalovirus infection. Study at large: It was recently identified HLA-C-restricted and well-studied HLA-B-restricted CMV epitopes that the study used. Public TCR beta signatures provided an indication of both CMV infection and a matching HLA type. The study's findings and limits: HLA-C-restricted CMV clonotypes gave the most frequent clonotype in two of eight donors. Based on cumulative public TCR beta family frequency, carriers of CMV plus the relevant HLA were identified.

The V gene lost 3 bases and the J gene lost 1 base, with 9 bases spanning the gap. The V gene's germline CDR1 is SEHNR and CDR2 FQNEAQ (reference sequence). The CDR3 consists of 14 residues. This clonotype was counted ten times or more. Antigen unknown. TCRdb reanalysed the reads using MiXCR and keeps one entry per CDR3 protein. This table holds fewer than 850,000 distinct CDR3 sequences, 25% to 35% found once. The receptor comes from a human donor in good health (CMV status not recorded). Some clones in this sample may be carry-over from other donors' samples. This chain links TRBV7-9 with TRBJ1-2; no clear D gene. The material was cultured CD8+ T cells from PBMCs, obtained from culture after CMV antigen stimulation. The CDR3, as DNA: TGTGCCAGCAGCTTCGGTTGGATTAACTATGGCTACACCTTC. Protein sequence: CASSFGWINYGYTF.